This T cell receptor beta chain was profiled in a study of blood T cell repertoires in COVID-19. For the study at large: Sources were T cells, B-cell-depleted T cells, or PBMCs; the material itself was cDNA or gDNA.

Measured with immunoSEQ multiplex PCR; TCRdb has only the in-frame clones, and not every one. The sample yields a few hundred thousand clones, about 89% seen once. This clone was detected a few times. The CDR3 length is 14 residues. Trimming took off 1 base at V and 3 bases at J, with 10 bases between the two ends. Germline V CDR1 and CDR2: LNHNV, YYDKDF (reference sequence). This clonotype originated in a woman in her forties who had been exposed to COVID-19. The material sequenced was PBMCs or T cells enriched from blood (not recorded which). The rearrangement uses TRBV15 and TRBJ2-7; D call uncertain. DNA for the CDR3: TGTGCCACCAGCAGAGGGCAGTTTATCTACGAGCAGTACTTC. Protein: CATSRGQFIYEQYF.